A single sample gave rise to the 6 T cell receptor beta chains below, sequenced in a study of blood T cell repertoires in COVID-19. Assay used: immunoSEQ multiplex PCR; TCRdb lists only in-frame clones, some missing. The table lists 200,000 to 300,000 clones, approximately 88% of them singletons, with about 2.3% in the top ten. Sequenced input: PBMCs or T cells enriched from blood (not recorded which). Source of these receptors: a woman aged 40 to 50 with acute COVID-19.

This chain connects TRBV7-9 to TRBJ1-1; 7 nucleotides line up with TRBD1. CDR3 size: 16 residues. CDR1 is SEHNR, CDR2 FQNEAQ, per germline (reference sequence). The ends lost 0 bases at V and 2 bases at J; junction bases unmatched: 6. The chain's CDR3 is CASSLAPGTVNTEAFF. The DNA of the CDR3 is TGTGCCAGCAGCTTAGCTCCCGGGACAGTAAACACTGAAGCTTTCTTT.

The rearrangement uses TRBV19 and TRBJ1-5, with D perhaps TRBD1 (6 bases). Germline CDR1 and CDR2: LNHDA and SQIVND (reference sequence). The CDR3 is 15 residues long. V lost 5 bases and J lost 2, with 13 bases in between. The CDR3 sequence is CASSASRGRNQPQHF. CDR3 in DNA: TGTGCCAGTAGTGCCAGCAGGGGTCGCAATCAGCCCCAGCATTTT.

For this clone: This sample includes further DNA sequences coding for the same CDR3. J is TRBJ1-5 and V is TRBV2; a possible D gene is TRBD1 (5 bases). This CDR3 is 14 amino acids long. V lost 4 bases and J 2 bases, leaving 9 bases between the germline ends. CDR1 and CDR2 (germline): SNHLY, FYNNEI. The DNA of the CDR3 is TGTGCCAGCAGTGTATCGGGGGGCAATCAGCCCCAGCATTTT. This gives the protein CASSVSGGNQPQHF.

Concerning this clone itself: Other DNA sequences within the sample encode an identical CDR3. This chain joins TRBV28 and TRBJ1-1, with a possible D match to TRBD1 (5 bases). Trimming cost V 1 base and J 4 bases, with 10 bases left between them. The V gene's germline CDR1 is MDHEN and CDR2 SYDVKM. The CDR3 runs 14 residues. CDR3 bases: TGTGCCAGCAGTTTATCGGGGGGAGGCACTGAAGCTTTCTTT. It encodes CASSLSGGGTEAFF.

The chain uses TRBV9 and TRBJ2-1; D perhaps matches TRBD2 (6 bases). This CDR3 has 15 amino acids. With 0 bases removed from V and 4 bases from J, the gap between germline ends came to 11 bases. Germline lookup yields CDR1 SGDLS and CDR2 YYNGEE. As DNA, the CDR3 is TGTGCCAGCAGCGTAGGTGGCGGAGGGTACAATGAGCAGTTCTTC. It specifies CASSVGGGGYNEQFF.

The V gene is TRBV13, the J gene TRBJ2-3; 10 positions match TRBD2. This CDR3 spans 16 amino acids. V trimming: 5 bases; J trimming: 2 bases; junction bases outside the gene matches: 7. Germline V CDR1 and CDR2: PRHDT, FYEKMQ (reference sequence). The DNA for the CDR3 is TGTGCCAGCAGCACCCTAGCGGGGGCTTACACAGATACGCAGTATTTT. Translated, it gives CASSTLAGAYTDTQYF.